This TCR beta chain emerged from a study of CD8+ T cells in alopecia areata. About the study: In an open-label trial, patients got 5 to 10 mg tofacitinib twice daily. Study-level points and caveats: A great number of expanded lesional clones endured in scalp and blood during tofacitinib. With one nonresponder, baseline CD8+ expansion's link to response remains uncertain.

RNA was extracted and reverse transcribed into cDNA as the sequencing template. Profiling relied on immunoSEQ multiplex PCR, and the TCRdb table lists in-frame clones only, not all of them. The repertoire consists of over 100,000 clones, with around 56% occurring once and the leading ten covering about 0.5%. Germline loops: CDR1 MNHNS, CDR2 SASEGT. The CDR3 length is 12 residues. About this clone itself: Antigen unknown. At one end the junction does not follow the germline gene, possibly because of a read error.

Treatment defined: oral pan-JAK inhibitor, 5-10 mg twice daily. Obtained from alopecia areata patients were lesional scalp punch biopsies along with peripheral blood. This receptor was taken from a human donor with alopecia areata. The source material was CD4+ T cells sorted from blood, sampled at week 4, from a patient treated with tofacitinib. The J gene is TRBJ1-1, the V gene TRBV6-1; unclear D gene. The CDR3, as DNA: TGTGCCAGCCGTGATAGAGGCGCTGAAGCTTTCTTT. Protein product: CASRDRGAEAFF.